This T cell receptor beta chain was sequenced during a study of cytomegalovirus exposure and HLA in healthy donors. Study conclusions and caveats: Researchers catalogued over 150 TCR beta chains as cytomegalovirus-associated.

A note on this clone: Its target is unknown.

The CDR3 spans 14 residues. V dropped 1 base and J dropped 5 bases, with 11 bases sitting between them. Germline CDR1 is LGHNA and CDR2 is YNFKEQ. Use of 60 Vbeta and 13 Jbeta primers characterized the PCR. Data came from immunoSEQ multiplex PCR; TCRdb stores just in-frame clones and leaves some out. The sample holds about 59,000 clones; roughly 84% are singletons and the top ten take 1.6%. Sequencing was done on a sample of PBMCs. The rearrangement joins TRBV4-2 to TRBJ1-2; TRBD1 is a possible D gene (5 bases). This TCR was sampled from a human donor in good health. The CDR3 coding sequence is TGTGCCAGCAGCCAAGGGGAGGGGCGGTATGGCTACACCTTC. Translating gives CASSQGEGRYGYTF.